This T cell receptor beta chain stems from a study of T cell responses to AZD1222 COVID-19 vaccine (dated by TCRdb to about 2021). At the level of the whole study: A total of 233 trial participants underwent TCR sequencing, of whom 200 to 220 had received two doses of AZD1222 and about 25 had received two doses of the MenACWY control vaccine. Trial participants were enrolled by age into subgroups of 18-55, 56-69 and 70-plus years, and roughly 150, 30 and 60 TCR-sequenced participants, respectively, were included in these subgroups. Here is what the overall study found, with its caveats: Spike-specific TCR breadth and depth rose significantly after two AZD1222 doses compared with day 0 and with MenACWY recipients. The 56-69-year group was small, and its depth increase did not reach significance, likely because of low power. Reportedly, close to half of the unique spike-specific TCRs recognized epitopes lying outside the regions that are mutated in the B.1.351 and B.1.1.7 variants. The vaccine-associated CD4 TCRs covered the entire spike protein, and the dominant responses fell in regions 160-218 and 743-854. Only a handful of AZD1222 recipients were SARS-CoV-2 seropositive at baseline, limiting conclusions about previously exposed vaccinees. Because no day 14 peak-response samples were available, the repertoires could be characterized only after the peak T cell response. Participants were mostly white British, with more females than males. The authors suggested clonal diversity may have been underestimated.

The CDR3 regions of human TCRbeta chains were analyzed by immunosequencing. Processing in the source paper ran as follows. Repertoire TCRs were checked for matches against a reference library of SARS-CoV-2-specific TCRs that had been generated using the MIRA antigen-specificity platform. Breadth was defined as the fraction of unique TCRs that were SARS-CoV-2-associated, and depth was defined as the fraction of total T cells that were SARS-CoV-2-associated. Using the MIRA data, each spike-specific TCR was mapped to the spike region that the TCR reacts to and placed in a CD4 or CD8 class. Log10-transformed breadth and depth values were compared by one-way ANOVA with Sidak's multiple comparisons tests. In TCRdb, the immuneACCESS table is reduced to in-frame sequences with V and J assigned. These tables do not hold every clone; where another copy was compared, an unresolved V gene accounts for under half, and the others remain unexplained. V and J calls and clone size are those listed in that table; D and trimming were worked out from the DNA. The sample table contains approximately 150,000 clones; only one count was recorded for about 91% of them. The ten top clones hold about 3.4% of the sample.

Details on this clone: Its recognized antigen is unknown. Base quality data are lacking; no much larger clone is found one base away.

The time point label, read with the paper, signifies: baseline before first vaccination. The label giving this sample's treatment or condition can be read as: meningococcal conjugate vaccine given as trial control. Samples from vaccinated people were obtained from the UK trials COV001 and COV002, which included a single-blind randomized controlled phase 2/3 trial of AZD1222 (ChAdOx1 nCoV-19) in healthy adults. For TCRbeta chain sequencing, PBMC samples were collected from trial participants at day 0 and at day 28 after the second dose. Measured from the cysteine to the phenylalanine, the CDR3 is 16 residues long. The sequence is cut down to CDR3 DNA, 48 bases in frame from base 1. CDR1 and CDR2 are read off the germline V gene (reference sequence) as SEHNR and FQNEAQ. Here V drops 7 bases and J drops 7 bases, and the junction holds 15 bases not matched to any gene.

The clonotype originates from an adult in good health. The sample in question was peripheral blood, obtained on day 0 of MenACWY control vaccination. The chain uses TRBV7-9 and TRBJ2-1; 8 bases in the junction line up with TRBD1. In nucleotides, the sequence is TGTGCCAGCACCGATGGGGCAGGGGGCGCGAGGAATGAGCAGTTCTTC. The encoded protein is CASTDGAGGARNEQFF.